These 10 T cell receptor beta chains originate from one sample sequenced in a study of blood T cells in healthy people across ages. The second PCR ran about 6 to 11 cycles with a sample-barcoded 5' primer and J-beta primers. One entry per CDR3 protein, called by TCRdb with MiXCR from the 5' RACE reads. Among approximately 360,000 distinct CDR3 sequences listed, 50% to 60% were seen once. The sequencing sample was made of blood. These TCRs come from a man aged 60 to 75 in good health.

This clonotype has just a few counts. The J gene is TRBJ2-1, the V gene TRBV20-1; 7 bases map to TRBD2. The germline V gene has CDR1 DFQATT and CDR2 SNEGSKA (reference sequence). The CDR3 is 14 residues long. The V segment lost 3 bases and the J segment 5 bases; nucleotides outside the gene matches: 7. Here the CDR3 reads CSASVPSGHNEQFF. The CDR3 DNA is TGCAGTGCTAGTGTGCCTAGCGGCCACAATGAGCAGTTCTTC.

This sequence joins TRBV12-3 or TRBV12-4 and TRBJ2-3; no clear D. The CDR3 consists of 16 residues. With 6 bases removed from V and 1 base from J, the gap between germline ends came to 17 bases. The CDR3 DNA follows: TGTGCCAGCAGCCCCCGGGCAAGAGAGCGCACAGATACGCAGTATTTT. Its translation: CASSPRARERTDTQYF.

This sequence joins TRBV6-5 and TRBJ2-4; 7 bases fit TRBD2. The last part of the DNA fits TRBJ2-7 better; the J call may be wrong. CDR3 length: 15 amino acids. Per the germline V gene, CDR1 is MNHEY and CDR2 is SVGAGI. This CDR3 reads CASSANPGGGYEQYF. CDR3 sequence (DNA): TGTGCCAGCAGTGCTAATCCGGGAGGCGGCTACGAGCAGTACTTC.

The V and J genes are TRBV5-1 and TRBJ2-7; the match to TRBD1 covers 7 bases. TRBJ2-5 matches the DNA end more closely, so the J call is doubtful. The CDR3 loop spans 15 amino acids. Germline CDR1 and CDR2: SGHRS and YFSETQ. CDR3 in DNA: TGCGCCAGCAGCTCACAGGGGTATGGACAAGAGACCCAGTACTTC. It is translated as CASSSQGYGQETQYF.

CDR3 sequence (DNA): TGTGCCAGCAGTCCACCGGGACTAGCGTTCTACGAGCAGTACTTC. Encoded protein: CASSPPGLAFYEQYF. The J gene is TRBJ2-7, the V gene TRBV2; 10 nucleotides agree with TRBD2. CDR1 and CDR2 from the germline V gene are SNHLY and FYNNEI. Losses at the gene ends were 5 bases for V and 3 bases for J; bases not matched to a gene: 7. The CDR3 is made up of 15 amino acids.

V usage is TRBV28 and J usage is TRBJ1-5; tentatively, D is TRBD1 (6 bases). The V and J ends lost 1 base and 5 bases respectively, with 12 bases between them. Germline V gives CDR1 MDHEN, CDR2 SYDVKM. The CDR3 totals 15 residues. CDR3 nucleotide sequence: TGTGCCAGCAGTTTATTTGGGACACAAGATCAGCCCCAGCATTTT. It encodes CASSLFGTQDQPQHF.

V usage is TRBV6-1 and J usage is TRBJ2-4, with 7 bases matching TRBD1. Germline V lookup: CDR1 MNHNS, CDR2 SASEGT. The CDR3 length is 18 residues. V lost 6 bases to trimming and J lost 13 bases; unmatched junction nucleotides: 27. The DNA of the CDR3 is TGTGCCAGCAGACTACTACTTTCACGACAGGGCCAATTGAGAGAGCAGTACTTC. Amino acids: CASRLLLSRQGQLREQYF.

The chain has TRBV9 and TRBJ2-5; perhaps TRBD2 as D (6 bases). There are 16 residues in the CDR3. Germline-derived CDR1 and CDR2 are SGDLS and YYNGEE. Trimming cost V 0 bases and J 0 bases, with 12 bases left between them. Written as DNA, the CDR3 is TGTGCCAGCAGCGTAGGGGGAGGCGGGCACCAAGAGACCCAGTACTTC. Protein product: CASSVGGGGHQETQYF.

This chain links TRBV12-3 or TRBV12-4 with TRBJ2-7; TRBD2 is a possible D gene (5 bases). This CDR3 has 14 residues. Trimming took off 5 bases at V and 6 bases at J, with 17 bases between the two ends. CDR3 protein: CASSNSGTRSEQYF. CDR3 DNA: TGTGCCAGCAGTAACTCGGGTACTAGGTCCGAGCAGTACTTC.

CDR3 bases: TGCAGTGCTAGAGACGGCGTCTATAATTCACCCCTCCACTTT. It codes for CSARDGVYNSPLHF. The V call is TRBV20-1, the J call TRBJ1-6, with D uncertain. CDR1 and CDR2 from the germline V gene are DFQATT and SNEGSKA (reference sequence). The V end was cut by 0 bases, the J end by 3 bases, with 6 bases between. CDR3 size: 14 residues.